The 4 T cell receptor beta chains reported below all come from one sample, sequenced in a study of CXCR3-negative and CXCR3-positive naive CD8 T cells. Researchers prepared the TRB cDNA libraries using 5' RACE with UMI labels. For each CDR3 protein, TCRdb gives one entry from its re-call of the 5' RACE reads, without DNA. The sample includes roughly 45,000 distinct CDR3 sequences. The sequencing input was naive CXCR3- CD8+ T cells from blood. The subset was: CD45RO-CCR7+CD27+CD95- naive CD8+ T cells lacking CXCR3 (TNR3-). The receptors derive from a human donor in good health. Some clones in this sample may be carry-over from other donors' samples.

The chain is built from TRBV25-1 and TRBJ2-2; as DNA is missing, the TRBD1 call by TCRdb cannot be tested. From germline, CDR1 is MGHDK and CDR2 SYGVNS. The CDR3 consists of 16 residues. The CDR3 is CASSDLGHLNTGELFF. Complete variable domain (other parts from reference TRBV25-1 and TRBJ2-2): EADIYQTPRYLVIGTGKKITLECSQTMGHDKMYWYQQDPGMELHLIHYSYGVNSTEKGDLSSESTVSRIRTEHFPLTLESARPSHTSQYLCASSDLGHLNTGELFFGEGSRLTVL.

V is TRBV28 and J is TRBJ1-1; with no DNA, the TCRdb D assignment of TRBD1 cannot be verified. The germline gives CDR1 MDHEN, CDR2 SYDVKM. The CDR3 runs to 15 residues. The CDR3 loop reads CASSPVGSAYTEAFF.

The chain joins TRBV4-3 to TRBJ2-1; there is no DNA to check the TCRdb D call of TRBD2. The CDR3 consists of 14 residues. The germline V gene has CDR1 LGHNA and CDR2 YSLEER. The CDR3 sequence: CASSLGLADTEQFF.

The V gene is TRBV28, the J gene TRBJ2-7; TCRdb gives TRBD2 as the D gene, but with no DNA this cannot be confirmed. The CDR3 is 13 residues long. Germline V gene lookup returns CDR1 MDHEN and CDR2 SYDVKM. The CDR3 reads CASRDFPSYEQYF. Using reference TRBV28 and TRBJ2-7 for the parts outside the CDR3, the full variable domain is DVKVTQSSRYLVKRTGEKVFLECVQDMDHENMFWYRQDPGLGLRLIYFSYDVKMKEKGDIPEGYSVSREKKERFSLILESASTNQTSMYLCASRDFPSYEQYFGPGTRLTVT.